A selection of T cell receptor beta chains follows, all from one sample in a study of graft-versus-host responses after intestinal transplantation. Using immunoSEQ multiplex PCR, the repertoire was profiled, and TCRdb retains in-frame clones only, with some absent. The sample lists around 96,000 clones; over 75% were seen once. This material consisted of PBMCs, taken about 450 days after intestinal transplant. The receptor set was obtained from a human patient who received an intestinal transplant, so some T cells may come from the graft donor. The CDR3 runs from the conserved cysteine through the conserved F or W. The order of the fields is D gene, clone size, J gene, V gene, CDR3 DNA, CDR3 protein. D genes are given only for firm matches. Expanded clones get a size class; other rows say once, few or many, or leave the size out.

TRBD2 | NA | TRBJ2-4 | TRBV7-2 | TGTGCCAGCAGCCCGAGCGGGGGGGCCGACATTCAGTACTTC | CASSPSGGADIQYF
NA | NA | TRBJ2-1 | TRBV10-3 | TGTGCCATCAGGTTGCAGGGAAGTGAGCAGTTCTTC | CAIRLQGSEQFF
NA | NA | TRBJ1-1 | TRBV10-1 | TGCGCCAGCAGTGAGGGGGGGAACACTGAAGCTTTCTTT | CASSEGGNTEAFF
TRBD1 | NA | TRBJ1-2 | TRBV11-2 | TGTGCCAGCAGCGCCGGGACAGGGTATGGCTACACCTTC | CASSAGTGYGYTF
NA | NA | TRBJ1-6 | TRBV6-5 | TGTGCCAGCTACACCCCCAAGGAGGCCCATTCACCCCTCCACTTT | CASYTPKEAHSPLHF
NA | NA | TRBJ2-4 | TRBV18 | TGTGCCAGCTCACCACCCTCTTTAGCCAAAAACATTCAGTACTTC | CASSPPSLAKNIQYF
NA | NA | TRBJ2-7 | TRBV7-9 | TGTGCCAGCGGAGGGCCGGACAGCTACGAGCAGTACTTC | CASGGPDSYEQYF
NA | NA | TRBJ1-1 | TRBV5-4 | TGTGCCAGCAGCTCCTGGTCAGGGAGAGTAACTGAAGCTTTCTTT | CASSSWSGRVTEAFF
TRBD2 | NA | TRBJ2-7 | TRBV5-6 | TGTGCCAGCAGCCTAGGGCTTCGGGGGGCCTACGAGCAGTACTTC | CASSLGLRGAYEQYF
NA | few | TRBJ2-7 | TRBV10-3 | TGTGCCATCAGTGGGGGTGGGGAGAGCTACGAGCAGTACTTC | CAISGGGESYEQYF
NA | once | TRBJ1-5 | TRBV6-5 | TGTGCCAGCAGTTATTTGTTGGTTTACCCTCAGCCCCAGCATTTT | CASSYLLVYPQPQHF
NA | NA | TRBJ1-5 | TRBV4-1 | TGCGCCAGCAGCCCTAACGCAAGGGTCGGCAATCAGCCCCAGCATTTT | CASSPNARVGNQPQHF
NA | NA | TRBJ1-3 | TRBV9 | TGTGCCAGCAGTCGGGACTCATCTGGAAACACCATATATTTT | CASSRDSSGNTIYF
TRBD1 | NA | TRBJ2-7 | TRBV4-1 | TGCGCCAGCAGCCAAGACCCCCCCCGGGACAGGGTTTATCGCGAGCAGTACTTC | CASSQDPPRDRVYREQYF
NA | NA | TRBJ2-7 | TRBV18 | TGTGCCAGCTCACCATGGTCGGGGCCGCAGTGGTACGAGCAGTACTTC | CASSPWSGPQWYEQYF
NA | NA | TRBJ2-7 | TRBV7-2 | TGTGCCAGCAGCTTAGTCCCCGGACCCTCCTACGAGCAGTACTTC | CASSLVPGPSYEQYF
NA | once | TRBJ2-7 | TRBV7-3 | TGTGCCAGCAGCGTACAGGGCGGGAGCTCCTACGAGCAGTACTTC | CASSVQGGSSYEQYF
NA | few | TRBJ2-3 | TRBV10-3 | TGTGCCATCAGTGCTATCATATCGTCCGATACGCAGTATTTT | CAISAIISSDTQYF
NA | NA | TRBJ2-3 | TRBV6-4 | TGTGCCAGCAGTGGGGGGGGGCCCGCAGATACGCAGTATTTT | CASSGGGPADTQYF
NA | NA | TRBJ1-2 | TRBV11-2 | TGTGCCAGCAGCTTAGGGGCGATCACCCGCCACACCTTC | CASSLGAITRHTF
NA | NA | TRBJ1-3 | TRBV5-6 | TGTGCCAGCAGCTTCGATAGAAACACCATATATTTT | CASSFDRNTIYF
NA | NA | TRBJ2-7 | TRBV4-1 | TGCGCCAGCAGCCCCACCGAGATTGGCTACGAGCAGTACTTC | CASSPTEIGYEQYF
NA | NA | TRBJ1-1 | TRBV5-1 | TGCGCCAGCAGCTTGAGGACCCCCCTAAAAGCTTTCTTT | CASSLRTPLKAFF
NA | NA | TRBJ2-7 | TRBV5-8 | TGTGCCAGCAGCACCCCGACAGGTCGGGGCTACGAGCAGTACTTC | CASSTPTGRGYEQYF
NA | NA | TRBJ2-3 | TRBV29-1 | TGCAGCGTTGTCGTCCGGATCACAGATACGCAGTATTTT | CSVVVRITDTQYF
NA | NA | TRBJ2-7 | TRBV6-5 | TGTGCCAGCAGTTACCGGGCTTTCTACGAGCAGTACTTC | CASSYRAFYEQYF
NA | NA | TRBJ1-1 | TRBV5-4 | TGTGCCAGCAGCTTGGCCTGGGGGGGGCATACTGAAGCTTTCTTT | CASSLAWGGHTEAFF
NA | NA | TRBJ1-5 | TRBV7-6 | TGTGCCAGCAGCTTATCAGGGATCAATCAGCCCCAGCATTTT | CASSLSGINQPQHF
NA | NA | TRBJ2-3 | TRBV7-8 | TGTGCCAGCAGCTTTTTAGTCCCCCGGGGTGGAGATACGCAGTATTTT | CASSFLVPRGGDTQYF
NA | NA | TRBJ1-3 | TRBV19 | TGTGCCAGTAGTATAGGGGACATCTCTGGAAACACCATATATTTT | CASSIGDISGNTIYF
TRBD1 | NA | TRBJ1-5 | TRBV7-8 | TGTGCCAGCAGCCTACGGACAGGGAGCAATCAGCCCCAGCATTTT | CASSLRTGSNQPQHF
TRBD1 | NA | TRBJ2-7 | TRBV5-8 | TGTGCCAGCATCTTGGGACAGGTCTCGGGCGAGCAGTACTTC | CASILGQVSGEQYF
NA | NA | TRBJ2-7 | TRBV11-1 | TGTGCCAGCAGCCGCAGCAGACGGGACTACGAGCAGTACTTC | CASSRSRRDYEQYF
TRBD1 | NA | TRBJ1-2 | TRBV9 | TGTGCCAGCAGCGTAGCCAACAGGGGTAACTATGGCTACACCTTC | CASSVANRGNYGYTF
NA | NA | TRBJ2-7 | TRBV5-1 | TGCGCCAGCAGCGGGATAAACGAGCAGTACTTC | CASSGINEQYF
NA | once | TRBJ1-1 | TRBV2 | TGTGCCAGCACTCCGGGACGGGCCCCCCGGAGGGACACTGAAGCTTTCTTT | CASTPGRAPRRDTEAFF
NA | NA | TRBJ2-5 | TRBV4-2 | TGTGCCAGCAGCCAACCAACTAGCAGCCAAGAGACCCAGTACTTC | CASSQPTSSQETQYF
TRBD1 | once | TRBJ1-1 | TRBV29-1 | TGCAGCGGGATGACAGGGTTAAACACTGACGCTTTCTTT | CSGMTGLNTDAFF
TRBD1 | NA | TRBJ2-7 | TRBV9 | TGTGCCAGCAGCGAGGGACAGGGAGACTACGAGCAGTACTTC | CASSEGQGDYEQYF
TRBD1 | NA | TRBJ1-3 | TRBV15 | TGTGCCACCAGCAGACCACAGGGGCGGTCTGGAAACACCATATATTTT | CATSRPQGRSGNTIYF
NA | NA | TRBJ2-1 | TRBV9 | TGTGCCAGCAGCGCGGCCGCGCCTGGCAATGAGCAGTTCTTC | CASSAAAPGNEQFF
NA | NA | TRBJ2-2 | TRBV6-6 | TGTGCCAGCAGTTACTCCAGCAACACCGGGGAGCTGTTTTTT | CASSYSSNTGELFF
TRBD1 | NA | TRBJ1-5 | TRBV18 | TGTGCCAGCTCGCTAGGACAGGGGGCTATCGTTGGCAATCAGCCCCAGCATTTT | CASSLGQGAIVGNQPQHF
NA | once | TRBJ2-7 | TRBV27 | TGTGCCAGCAGTTTAACCGGGTTGGAGCAGTACTTC | CASSLTGLEQYF
NA | NA | TRBJ2-7 | TRBV5-1 | TGCGCCAGCAGCTTTGGTCTCCCGGGGGCTCCCTCCTACGAGCAGTACTTC | CASSFGLPGAPSYEQYF
NA | NA | TRBJ1-3 | TRBV18 | TGTGCCAGCTCACCCCCCCAGCCCTCTGGAAACACCATATATTTT | CASSPPQPSGNTIYF